Following are 3 T cell receptor beta chains from one sample sequenced in a study of blood T cells in healthy people across ages. Then a second PCR, running roughly 6 to 12 cycles, was carried out with a sample-barcoded 5' primer and a J-beta primer mix. MiXCR, run by TCRdb on the 5' RACE reads, gives a single entry per CDR3 protein. The data contain about 620,000 distinct CDR3 sequences, around 21% of them singletons. Sequenced: blood. Source of these receptors: a man in his 70s in good health.

The chain couples TRBV20-1 to TRBJ2-7, with TRBD2 matching over 15 bases. Germline V gives CDR1 DFQATT, CDR2 SNEGSKA (reference sequence). The CDR3 runs 16 residues. Trimming took 1 base from V and 5 from J; bases not matched to a gene: 6. The CDR3 region is CSARGRTSGRADEQYF. CDR3 nucleotides: TGCAGTGCTAGAGGACGGACTAGCGGGAGGGCCGACGAGCAGTACTTC.

At least ten counts were recorded for this clonotype. V usage is TRBV20-1 and J usage is TRBJ2-5, with 12 bases matching TRBD2. Losses at the gene ends were 0 bases for V and 5 bases for J; bases not matched to a gene: 4. This CDR3 comprises 15 residues. The germline V gene encodes CDR1 DFQATT and CDR2 SNEGSKA (reference sequence). The CDR3 protein is CSARDIGTSGETQYF. The CDR3 bases are TGCAGTGCTAGAGATATCGGGACTAGCGGGGAGACCCAGTACTTC.

This clonotype was seen once. The chain employs TRBV6-5 and TRBJ1-6; D gene ambiguous. The CDR3 extends over 16 amino acids. CDR1 is MNHEY, CDR2 SVGAGI, per germline. The V and J ends lost 0 bases and 10 bases respectively, with 16 bases between them. CDR3 sequence reads: CASSYSQIGIISPLHF. For the CDR3, the DNA is TGTGCCAGCAGTTACTCCCAGATAGGAATTATCTCACCCCTCCACTTT.